This TCR beta chain stems from a study of CD8 T cells in ankylosing spondylitis. V was clipped by 2 bases and J by 2 bases, with 15 bases between them. The CDR3 totals 16 residues. On this clonotype itself: Its matching antigen is unknown.

Study-wide results and limits: The study looked at matched synovial fluid samples from ankylosing spondylitis patients. Disease-linked clones were reported to be significantly enriched there. Blood of patients with ankylosing spondylitis appeared to be characterized by a TCR beta motif of several highly homologous variants.

Each TCR beta library was made by quantitative 5'-RACE that incorporated molecular barcodes. MiXCR was run by TCRdb on the 5' RACE reads, yielding one entry per CDR3 protein. The sample holds roughly 670,000 distinct CDR3 sequences, around 20% seen once. The chain couples TRBV12-3 or TRBV12-4 to TRBJ2-5; D ambiguous. The sequenced sample was blood, either unsorted or a sorted T cell fraction (not recorded which). This TCR came from a male donor with ankylosing spondylitis. The CDR3: CASSLQGWAEQETQYF. CDR3 in DNA: TGTGCCAGCAGTTTACAAGGGTGGGCAGAACAAGAGACCCAGTACTTC.